This entry lists 28 T cell receptor beta chains sequenced from one sample in a study of vaccination and CD4 T cells after COVID-19. Noted treatment: roughly 10-day PBMC culture with coronavirus spike peptide pools or control peptides (ViraFEST assay). No antigen has been identified for these receptors. An Oncomine TCR Beta short-read assay was used to sequence the DNA from cultured CD4+ T cells. TCRdb called the PCR reads again in MiXCR, with one record for every CDR3 protein. The repertoire holds 10,000 to 15,000 distinct CDR3 sequences, with roughly 60% as singletons. Sequencing used CD4+ T cells from blood, cultured in vitro. Receptors were obtained from a human donor who had recovered from COVID-19.

This clonotype was seen a handful of times. This chain uses TRBV6-2 or TRBV6-3 with TRBJ1-2, with D uncertain. CDR1 and CDR2 (germline): MNHEY, SVGEGT. This CDR3 contains 17 residues. The V end lost 2 bases, the J end lost 5 bases, and 21 bases lay between the germline ends. As DNA, the CDR3 is TGTGCCAGCAGTTACCCCCGAGATTGGCGGATTACGTATGGCTACACCTTC. Translating gives CASSYPRDWRITYGYTF.

V is TRBV30 and J is TRBJ1-1, with D unresolved. The V and J ends lost 3 bases and 6 bases respectively, with 11 bases between them. CDR1 and CDR2 (germline): GTSNPN, SVGIG (reference sequence). This CDR3 is 12 amino acids long. The CDR3 sequence: CAWSPLVSEAFF. The CDR3 DNA sequence: TGTGCCTGGAGCCCCCTCGTGTCTGAAGCTTTCTTT.

The V and J genes are TRBV7-2 and TRBJ2-7; D may be TRBD1 (5 bases). The V end was cut by 5 bases, the J end by 1 base, with 12 bases between. The CDR3 is made up of 14 amino acids. Germline V lookup: CDR1 SGHTA, CDR2 FQGNSA. In nucleotides, the CDR3 is TGTGCCAGCAGCCCCCGAACAGGATCCTACGAGCAGTACTTC. The encoded protein is CASSPRTGSYEQYF.

The chain carries TRBV2 and TRBJ1-1; a weak D match, TRBD1 (6 bases). The CDR3 is made up of 15 amino acids. Trimming removed 6 bases at V and 4 bases at J, with 18 bases between. The germline V gene has CDR1 SNHLY and CDR2 FYNNEI. CDR3 amino acids: CASRVYREGGTEAFF. CDR3 nucleotides: TGTGCCAGCAGGGTTTACAGGGAAGGCGGCACTGAAGCTTTCTTT.

The V call is TRBV6-2 or TRBV6-3, the J call TRBJ1-5; no clear D gene. This CDR3 region has 14 residues. V lost 0 bases, J lost 6 bases, and 9 bases lay in between. Germline assignment: CDR1 MNHEY and CDR2 SVGEGT. CDR3 in DNA: TGTGCCAGCAGTTACTCTGTTTGGGGTCAGCCCCAGCATTTT. Translation gives CASSYSVWGQPQHF.

The J gene is TRBJ1-1, the V gene TRBV6-5; no firm D call. Germline assignment: CDR1 MNHEY and CDR2 SVGAGI. CDR3 length: 15 residues. V gave up 2 bases and J gave up 3 bases, with 13 bases separating them. This CDR3 is CASSYSPRADTEAFF. The CDR3 bases are TGTGCCAGCAGTTACAGTCCGAGAGCGGACACTGAAGCTTTCTTT.

V and J are TRBV9 and TRBJ2-7; D may be TRBD1 (6 bases). Between the trimmed V and J ends, which lost 3 bases and 2 bases, there was a span of 12 bases. The CDR3 is made up of 14 amino acids. CDR1 SGDLS and CDR2 YYNGEE come from the germline V gene. CDR3 in DNA: TGTGCCAGCAGCGCTACTGGGGGCCCCTACGAGCAGTACTTC. Translation gives CASSATGGPYEQYF.

CDR3 nucleotide sequence: TGTGCCAGCAGCTTAAAGTCCGGGCCCGGGGGCGGAAACACCATATATTTT. Translation gives CASSLKSGPGGGNTIYF. The chain employs TRBV7-2 and TRBJ1-3, with D possibly being TRBD1 (6 bases). V was cut by 2 bases and J by 4 bases, with 18 bases left in between. CDR1 is SGHTA and CDR2 is FQGNSA in the germline V gene. The CDR3 totals 17 residues.

V usage is TRBV20-1 and J usage is TRBJ2-3, with 11 bases fitting TRBD2. The CDR3 sequence is 13 residues long. In germline, CDR1 is DFQATT, CDR2 SNEGSKA (reference sequence). The V gene end was trimmed by 2 bases and the J gene end by 9 bases; junction bases not matched to a gene: 4. The CDR3 reads CSARLGTSGTQYF. CDR3 DNA sequence: TGCAGTGCTAGACTTGGGACTAGCGGAACGCAGTATTTT.

The rearrangement links TRBV6-1 to TRBJ2-7; TRBD1 might be the D (5 bases). The CDR3 is 14 residues long. CDR1 and CDR2 (germline): MNHNS, SASEGT. The V end was cut by 5 bases, the J end by 10 bases, with 21 bases between. CDR3 amino acids: CASSTPPPIQGQYF. For the CDR3, the DNA is TGTGCCAGCAGTACACCACCCCCTATCCAGGGCCAGTACTTC.

This clonotype was detected once. The V and J genes are TRBV20-1 and TRBJ2-7; 8 bases line up with TRBD1. The V gene's germline CDR1 is DFQATT and CDR2 SNEGSKA (reference sequence). CDR3 length: 13 amino acids. Trimming cost V 7 bases and J 5 bases; bases outside gene matches: 10. CDR3 sequence: CSVPSDRDNEQYF. As DNA, the CDR3 is TGCAGTGTTCCGTCGGACAGGGACAACGAGCAGTACTTC.

This clonotype was detected only a few times. CDR3 protein: CASSHNRDRRAYEQYF. CDR3 DNA: TGTGCCAGCAGTCACAACCGGGACCGTCGGGCCTACGAGCAGTACTTC. V and J are TRBV27 and TRBJ2-7; D may correspond to TRBD1 or TRBD2 (5 bases each). V lost 5 bases to trimming and J lost 2 bases, with 19 bases between them. The CDR3 has 16 amino acids. CDR1 MNHEY and CDR2 SMNVEV come from the germline V gene (reference sequence).

This clonotype was seen a few times. V usage is TRBV20-1 and J usage is TRBJ1-1; no clear D. Trimming left V 1 base short and J 1 base short, with 13 bases between. This CDR3 comprises 15 residues. Germline CDR1 is DFQATT and CDR2 is SNEGSKA (reference sequence). CDR3 region: CSARVGQLGNTEAFF. CDR3 nucleotides: TGCAGTGCTAGAGTTGGCCAATTGGGGAACACTGAAGCTTTCTTT.

This clonotype occurred a few times. The chain has TRBV24-1 and TRBJ2-3, with D unresolved. This CDR3 region has 17 residues. V lost 5 bases and J 3 bases, leaving 20 bases between the germline ends. Looked up from germline, CDR1 is KGHDR and CDR2 is SFDVKD. CDR3 nucleotide sequence: TGTGCCACCAGTGCGCGCTCCCGGCTGCGAGAGACAGATACGCAGTATTTT. It encodes CATSARSRLRETDTQYF.

A few counts support this clonotype. This chain connects TRBV15 to TRBJ2-2; D might be TRBD1 (8 bases). Germline V gene lookup returns CDR1 LNHNV and CDR2 YYDKDF (reference sequence). The V and J ends lost 0 bases and 5 bases respectively, with 19 bases between them. The CDR3 is made up of 18 amino acids. DNA for the CDR3: TGTGCCACCAGCAGAGAAGGGACAGGAGCGGGGTCGACCGGGGAGCTGTTTTTT. Translation gives CATSREGTGAGSTGELFF.

The chain links TRBV7-9 to TRBJ1-2; a possible D gene is TRBD1 (5 bases). The CDR3 covers 14 residues. From germline, CDR1 is SEHNR and CDR2 FQNEAQ (reference sequence). The ends were cut back, 5 bases at V and 4 bases at J, with 14 bases in the middle. The CDR3 DNA follows: TGTGCCAGCAGCCCACTGGGGGGGAGCTATGGCTACACCTTC. Protein sequence: CASSPLGGSYGYTF.

This chain uses TRBV5-1 with TRBJ1-2; weak D call: TRBD1 (5 bases). Germline V gene sequence: CDR1 SGHRS, CDR2 YFSETQ. CDR3 size: 14 residues. Trimming cost V 2 bases and J 3 bases, with 11 bases left between them. The CDR3 sequence: CASSFSGLDYGYTF. CDR3 nucleotide sequence: TGCGCCAGCAGCTTCTCGGGGCTCGACTATGGCTACACCTTC.

The V and J genes are TRBV11-3 and TRBJ1-1; D gene uncertain. The CDR3 has 14 residues. V lost 2 bases and J lost 6, with 13 bases in between. Germline assignment: CDR1 SGHNT and CDR2 YENEEA. DNA for the CDR3: TGTGCCAGCAGCTTACGGGCCCCTGCTCCTGAAGCTTTCTTT. The encoded protein is CASSLRAPAPEAFF. Full variable domain (missing parts from reference TRBV11-3 and TRBJ1-1): EAGVVQSPRYKIIEKKQPVAFWCNPISGHNTLYWYLQNLGQGPELLIRYENEEAVDDSQLPKDRFSAERLKGVDSTLKIQPAELGDSAVYLCASSLRAPAPEAFFGQGTRLTVV.

This clonotype showed up just a few times. V usage is TRBV5-1 and J usage is TRBJ2-5; 9 bases are a match to TRBD1. V lost 3 bases and J lost 2; bases outside the gene matches: 2. Germline CDR1 reads SGHRS; CDR2 reads YFSETQ. The CDR3 loop spans 14 amino acids. CDR3 in amino acids: CASSSGTGQETQYF. The CDR3 DNA reads TGCGCCAGCAGCTCCGGGACAGGGCAAGAGACCCAGTACTTC.

The chain combines TRBV12-3 or TRBV12-4 with TRBJ2-2; D not certain. V lost 5 bases and J lost 6, with 16 bases in between. The CDR3 totals 15 residues. CDR3 sequence reads: CASSEAEPEPGELFF. The CDR3 bases are TGTGCCAGCAGTGAGGCCGAACCAGAGCCCGGGGAGCTGTTTTTT.

This clonotype occurred once. The chain carries TRBV5-1 and TRBJ1-2; 10 nucleotides match TRBD1. Germline-derived CDR1 and CDR2 are SGHRS and YFSETQ. This CDR3 region has 16 residues. With V trimmed by 4 bases and J by 3 bases, 9 bases remained unmatched. This CDR3 reads CASSRGQGFGDYGYTF. The CDR3 coding sequence is TGCGCCAGCAGCCGGGGACAGGGGTTTGGCGACTATGGCTACACCTTC.

This chain uses TRBV19 with TRBJ1-4; D uncertain. The CDR3 contains 13 residues. Germline CDR1 is LNHDA and CDR2 is SQIVND (reference sequence). Deletions cut 1 base from V and 7 bases from J, with 7 bases between. For the CDR3, the DNA is TGTGCCAGTAGTATAGCCAGATTTGAAAAACTGTTTTTT. Its translation is CASSIARFEKLFF.

A few counts support this clonotype. The chain carries TRBV19 and TRBJ1-1; the D is unclear. V was clipped by 4 bases and J by 2 bases, with 8 bases between them. The CDR3 consists of 13 residues. CDR1 and CDR2 (germline): LNHDA, SQIVND (reference sequence). The CDR3 here is CASSRVANTEAFF. The DNA for the CDR3 is TGTGCCAGTAGTAGAGTGGCTAACACTGAAGCTTTCTTT.

The V and J genes are TRBV7-2 and TRBJ1-2; D is undetermined. Trimming took 0 bases from V and 8 from J, leaving 10 bases between them. Germline CDR1 reads SGHTA; CDR2 reads FQGNSA. The CDR3 loop spans 13 amino acids. In DNA form, the CDR3 reads TGTGCCAGCAGCTTAGCTGGGCTCGAGGGCTACACCTTC. It codes for CASSLAGLEGYTF.

V usage is TRBV7-3 and J usage is TRBJ2-3; D unclear. V lost 1 base and J 4 bases, leaving 12 bases between the germline ends. From germline, CDR1 is SGHTA and CDR2 FQGTGA. The CDR3 spans 15 residues. DNA of the CDR3: TGTGCCAGCAGCTTAAAGCCGAGTAGTGCAGATACGCAGTATTTT. It translates to CASSLKPSSADTQYF.

DNA for the CDR3: TGTGCCAGCAAGAGGGGTGACTATGGCTACACCTTC. Encoded protein: CASKRGDYGYTF. V is TRBV6-1 and J is TRBJ1-2; D is possibly TRBD1 (5 bases). Germline V lookup: CDR1 MNHNS, CDR2 SASEGT. V lost 7 bases, J lost 3 bases, and 9 bases lay in between. The CDR3 has 12 residues.

The chain links TRBV20-1 to TRBJ2-7; D may be TRBD2 (7 bases). This CDR3 is 15 amino acids long. V was shortened by 1 base and J by 3 bases, with 16 bases between the two germline ends. Germline CDR1 and CDR2: DFQATT and SNEGSKA (reference sequence). CDR3 sequence reads: CSARGQGGAVYEQYF. The CDR3 bases are TGCAGTGCTAGAGGACAAGGGGGGGCGGTCTACGAGCAGTACTTC.

This rearrangement joins TRBV20-1 to TRBJ2-7; 7 bases map to TRBD1. The CDR3 covers 15 residues. Trimming removed 3 bases from V and 4 bases from J; junction bases left unmatched: 12. CDR1 is DFQATT and CDR2 is SNEGSKA in the germline V gene (reference sequence). CDR3 DNA sequence: TGCAGTGCTAGGGATTATGGGACAGCACTTTACGAGCAGTACTTC. Its protein product is CSARDYGTALYEQYF.